The source of this T cell receptor (beta chain) is a study of blood T cell repertoires in COVID-19. Measured with immunoSEQ multiplex PCR; TCRdb has only the in-frame clones, and not every one. This table has around 170,000 clones, over 90% appearing once. Material for sequencing was peripheral blood. The receptor's source is a middle-aged man with acute or convalescent COVID-19.

The CDR3: CASKGASTGELFF. The CDR3 nucleotides read TGCGCCAGCAAGGGGGCTAGCACCGGGGAGCTGTTTTTT. The chain couples TRBV4-1 to TRBJ2-2; 7 bases are a match to TRBD1. CDR3 length: 13 residues. V shed 7 bases and J 4 bases; nucleotides not matched to a gene: 3. Germline CDR1 is MGHRA and CDR2 is YSYEKL.